Following are 3 T cell receptor beta chains from one sample sequenced in a study of T cell responses to AZD1222 COVID-19 vaccine. Data came from immunoSEQ multiplex PCR; TCRdb stores just in-frame clones and leaves some out. Of approximately 150,000 clones in the sample, approximately 85% were seen once. Specimen: peripheral blood, collected 28 days after the second dose of the MenACWY control vaccine. The receptors originated from an adult who received the MenACWY meningococcal vaccine as a control.

This clone showed up just a few times. This sequence joins TRBV2 and TRBJ1-2; D is unresolved. CDR1 SNHLY and CDR2 FYNNEI come from the germline V gene. The CDR3 spans 13 residues. V lost 2 bases to trimming and J lost 7 bases, with 11 bases between them. The CDR3 DNA reads as TGTGCCAGCAGTGAAATTTTGCGGATTGGCTACACCTTC. Translated, it gives CASSEILRIGYTF.

The chain combines TRBV20-1 with TRBJ2-1; 7 bases agree with TRBD2. Germline trimming cut 7 bases from V and 6 bases from J; bases unmatched to any gene: 3. The V gene's germline CDR1 is DFQATT and CDR2 SNEGSKA (reference sequence). The CDR3 spans 11 residues. The chain's CDR3 is CSGERGNEQFF. For the CDR3, the DNA is TGCAGTGGCGAGCGGGGCAATGAGCAGTTCTTC.

V usage is TRBV28 and J usage is TRBJ1-2; D not resolved. Trimming shortened V by 1 base and J by 5 bases, and 8 bases separated the two germline ends. Germline CDR1 and CDR2: MDHEN and SYDVKM. CDR3 length: 13 amino acids. The CDR3: CASSLFSEYGYTF. For the CDR3, the DNA is TGTGCCAGCAGTTTATTTTCTGAGTATGGCTACACCTTC.